The sample holds a few counts of the clone carrying this T cell receptor beta chain. The data stem from a study of human T cells and chemical hapten exposure. As to time point: patch test 1, 2 weeks after DPC sensitization. Treatment denoted: therapeutic diphenylcyclopropenone sensitization with weekly scalp DPC. V lost 2 bases and J 6 bases, leaving 18 bases between the germline ends. The CDR3 consists of 15 residues. Germline CDR1 and CDR2: SGHKS and YYEKEE (reference sequence). TCRdb re-derived calls from the RACE reads in MiXCR, one entry per CDR3 protein. The profile shows 350,000 or so distinct CDR3 sequences, approximately 6.9% of them singletons.

The chain combines TRBV5-5 with TRBJ2-7; the D gene is possibly TRBD2 (5 bases). This clonotype was sampled from a woman between 18 and 29 years old with alopecia areata. Some clones in this sample may be carry-over from other donors' samples. The starting material was whole blood, obtained in connection with sensitization to the hapten diphenylcyclopropenone (DPC). In nucleotides, the CDR3 is TGTGCCAGCAGCTTCTCGCCAGCGGTCCGGGTCGAGCAGTACTTC. Encoded protein: CASSFSPAVRVEQYF.